The clone carrying this T cell receptor beta chain was observed a few times. The antigen is not known. Sequencing libraries for TCR beta were prepared with iRepertoire HTBI primers and Arm-PCR of CDR3 regions. TCRdb analysed the multiplex PCR reads with MiXCR anew, one entry per CDR3 protein. The sample holds under 800,000 distinct CDR3 sequences, 15% to 20% seen once. The sample originates from a study of regulatory T cells in long-lasting Graves disease. Whole-study results and caveats: Sample size, which was small, may have reduced accuracy.

Time point noted: newly diagnosed GD, antithyroid drugs for less than 3 months. PBMC-extracted RNA yielded the TCR library. The diagnosis of Graves' disease used American Thyroid Association guidelines. The sample was also linked to a second study, of T cells in Graves' hyperthyroidism and ophthalmopathy. That paper states: Using the HTBI primer set, a first-round RT-PCR was run on the TCR CDR3. Ophthalmopathy was predicted by the model a median of roughly 6 months ahead of onset.

The sequenced sample was peripheral blood mononuclear cells (PBMCs), obtained at new diagnosis, from a patient treated with antithyroid drugs. This receptor was identified in a woman younger than 45 with Graves disease.

DNA of the CDR3: TGCGCCAGCAGCTACGGGGTAGGTTACAATGAGCAGTTCTTC. Amino acid sequence: CASSYGVGYNEQFF. The chain uses TRBV5-1 and TRBJ2-1, with TRBD2 as a possible D gene (5 bases). The CDR3 runs 14 residues. Germline values: CDR1 SGHRS, CDR2 YFSETQ. V was trimmed by 3 bases and J by 4 bases, leaving 11 bases between them.